This T cell receptor beta chain stems from a study of vaccination and CD4 T cells after COVID-19. Study at large: Overlapping spike peptides of SARS-CoV-2, HCoV-NL63, HCoV-OC43 and HCoV-229E were used, and cells were stimulated with them.

This sample's treatment: roughly nine-day PBMC culture with coronavirus spike peptide pools or control peptides (ViraFEST assay). Cultures of PBMCs, over 1.5 million per well, were set up with approximately 10 IU/ml IL-2 and roughly 9 ug/ml peptide pools. With the Oncomine TCR Beta short-read assay, DNA from cultured CD4+ T cells was sequenced. It was from cultured CD4+ T cells that genomic DNA was extracted. TCRdb independently ran MiXCR on the PCR reads; one entry per CDR3 protein. The data show about 15,000 distinct CDR3 sequences, approximately 30% seen once. Remarks on this clonotype: Its cognate antigen is unknown.

The germline V gene has CDR1 SGHVS and CDR2 FNYEAQ. V dropped 5 bases and J dropped 7 bases, with 29 bases sitting between them. This CDR3 region has 18 residues. The sequence came from a human donor with COVID-19. The sequencing sample was made of cultured CD4+ T cells from blood. This chain joins TRBV7-6 and TRBJ1-2; D gene ambiguous. As DNA, the CDR3 is TGTGCCAGCAGCCAGCCTACGACGCAGCTATTTGGTGACTGTGGCTACACCTTC. It yields the protein CASSQPTTQLFGDCGYTF. Supplemented by reference TRBV7-6 and TRBJ1-2, the full variable domain reads GAGVSQSPRYKVTKRGQDVALRCDPISGHVSLYWYRQALGQGPEFLTYFNYEAQQDKSGLPNDRFSAERPEGSISTLTIQRTEQRDSAMYRCASSQPTTQLFGDCGYTFGSGTRLTVV.